A single sample is the source of the 4 T cell receptor beta chains below, sequenced in a study of naive and memory T cell subsets. The antigens for these receptors are not known. The beta constant-region primer was an equimolar mix of two oligonucleotides covering TRBC1 and TRBC2. Ligated cDNA was amplified by four rounds of PCR with nested alpha and beta constant-region primers and SP2. MiXCR, run by TCRdb on the UMI-ligation and nested PCR reads, gives a single entry per CDR3 protein. The sample yields 98,000 or so distinct CDR3 sequences, roughly 14% seen once. Study-wide findings and caveats: Naive repertoires, especially CD8, held a few larger clonotypes, possibly memory cells re-expressing CD45RA.

Sample: naive CD8+ T cells from blood. Receptors originate from a human donor in good health.

This clonotype was seen at least ten times. The chain links TRBV29-1 to TRBJ2-4; D may be TRBD1 or TRBD2 (5 bases each). Germline lookup yields CDR1 SQVTM and CDR2 ANQGSEA. V gave up 7 bases and J gave up 9 bases, with 13 bases separating them. The CDR3 spans 11 residues. The CDR3 DNA reads TGCAGCGGTGGGGGTGGAGCCATTCAGTACTTC. Its protein is CSGGGGAIQYF.

This clonotype was found a few times. The chain recombines TRBV27 with TRBJ2-5; 14 bases map to TRBD2. J gave up 5 bases and V 5 bases, and 7 bases lay outside the gene matches. The germline V gene has CDR1 MNHEY and CDR2 SMNVEV (reference sequence). CDR3 length equals 16 residues. The CDR3 nucleotides are TGTGCCAGCAGTCTGGGGACTAGCGGGAGCGATGAGACCCAGTACTTC. Translated, it gives CASSLGTSGSDETQYF.

This clonotype was detected many times. The rearrangement links TRBV2 to TRBJ2-2, with D possibly TRBD1 on 6 matching bases. The germline V and J ends were trimmed by 8 bases and 2 bases, with 12 bases remaining between them. CDR3 length equals 14 residues. CDR1 SNHLY and CDR2 FYNNEI come from the germline V gene. Written as DNA, the CDR3 is TGTGCCAGCCTGGAGGACAGAAACACCGGGGAGCTGTTTTTT. The encoded protein is CASLEDRNTGELFF.

This clonotype was found many times. The V call is TRBV12-3 or TRBV12-4, the J call TRBJ2-3; D is ambiguous. V was trimmed by 7 bases and J by 1 base, leaving 6 bases between them. There are 12 residues in the CDR3. CDR3 nucleotide sequence: TGTGCCAGCACCGAGGGCACAGATACGCAGTATTTT. As protein: CASTEGTDTQYF.